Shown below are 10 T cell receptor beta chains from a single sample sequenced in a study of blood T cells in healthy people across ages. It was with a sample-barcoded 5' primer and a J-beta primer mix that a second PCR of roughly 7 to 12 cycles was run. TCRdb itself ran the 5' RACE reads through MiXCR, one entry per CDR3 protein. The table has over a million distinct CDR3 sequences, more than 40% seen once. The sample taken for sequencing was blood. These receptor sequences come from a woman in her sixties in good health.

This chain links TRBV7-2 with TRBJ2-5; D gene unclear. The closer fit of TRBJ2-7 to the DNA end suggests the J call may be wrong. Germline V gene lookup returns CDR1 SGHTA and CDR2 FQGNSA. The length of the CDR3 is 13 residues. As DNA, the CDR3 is TGTGCCAGCAGCTTTAAGGGTTCGTACGAGCAGTACTTC. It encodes CASSFKGSYEQYF.

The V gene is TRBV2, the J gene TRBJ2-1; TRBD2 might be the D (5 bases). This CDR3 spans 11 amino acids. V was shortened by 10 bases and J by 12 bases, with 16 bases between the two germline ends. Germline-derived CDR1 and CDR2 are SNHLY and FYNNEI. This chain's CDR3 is CANPTPRGQFF. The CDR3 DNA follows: TGTGCCAACCCAACCCCCCGGGGGCAGTTCTTC.

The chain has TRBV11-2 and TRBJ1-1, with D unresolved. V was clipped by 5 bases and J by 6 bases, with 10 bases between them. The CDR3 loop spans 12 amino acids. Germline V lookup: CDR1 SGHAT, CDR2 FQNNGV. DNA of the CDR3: TGTGCCAGCAGCGAGTGGGGATCTGAAGCTTTCTTT. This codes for CASSEWGSEAFF.

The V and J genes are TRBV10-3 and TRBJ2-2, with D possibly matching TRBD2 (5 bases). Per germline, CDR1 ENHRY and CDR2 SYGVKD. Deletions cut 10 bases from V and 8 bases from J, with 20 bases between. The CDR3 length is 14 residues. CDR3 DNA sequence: TGTGCCACGCAGCAGAGGGAGAACTGGGGGGAGCTGTTTTTT. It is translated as CATQQRENWGELFF.

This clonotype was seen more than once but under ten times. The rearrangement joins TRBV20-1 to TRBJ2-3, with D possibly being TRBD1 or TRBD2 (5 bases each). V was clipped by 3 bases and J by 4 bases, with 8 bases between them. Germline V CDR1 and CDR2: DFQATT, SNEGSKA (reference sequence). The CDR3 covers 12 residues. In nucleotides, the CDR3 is TGCAGTGCTAGGAGGGGCGCAGATACGCAGTATTTT. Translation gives CSARRGADTQYF.

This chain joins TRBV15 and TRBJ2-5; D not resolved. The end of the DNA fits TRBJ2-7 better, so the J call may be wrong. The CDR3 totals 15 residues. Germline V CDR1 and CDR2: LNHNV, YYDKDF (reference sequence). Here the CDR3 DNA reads TGTGCCACCAGCAGAGAGGTGGCCGTCGGCTACGAGCAGTACTTC. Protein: CATSREVAVGYEQYF.

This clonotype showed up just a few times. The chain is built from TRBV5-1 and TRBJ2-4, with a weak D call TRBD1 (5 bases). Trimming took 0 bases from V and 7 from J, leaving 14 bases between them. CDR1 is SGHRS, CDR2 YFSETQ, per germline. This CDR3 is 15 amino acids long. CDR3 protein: CASSLAGGAGNIQYF. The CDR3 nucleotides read TGCGCCAGCAGCTTGGCCGGTGGGGCAGGGAACATTCAGTACTTC.

CDR3 coding DNA: TGTGCCAGCAGCCATCGATCAGGGAGAAGGGCCCAAGAGACCCAGTACTTC. Its translation is CASSHRSGRRAQETQYF. The chain uses TRBV14 and TRBJ2-4; tentatively, D is TRBD1 or TRBD2 (5 bases each). Judging by the DNA end, TRBJ2-5 fits better; the J call may be wrong. Germline V gene sequence: CDR1 SGHDN, CDR2 FVKESK. The CDR3 is made up of 17 amino acids.

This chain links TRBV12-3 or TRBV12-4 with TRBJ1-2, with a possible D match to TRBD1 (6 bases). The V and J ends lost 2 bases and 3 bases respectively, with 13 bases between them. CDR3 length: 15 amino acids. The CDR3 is CASSLTGASYYGYTF. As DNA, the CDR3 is TGTGCCAGCAGTTTAACGGGGGCTAGTTACTATGGCTACACCTTC.

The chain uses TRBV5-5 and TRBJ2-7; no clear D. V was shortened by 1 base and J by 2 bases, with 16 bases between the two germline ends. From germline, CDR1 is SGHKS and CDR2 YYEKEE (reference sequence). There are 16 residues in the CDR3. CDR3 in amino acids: CASSLQLSSDPYEQYF. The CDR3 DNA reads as TGTGCCAGCAGCTTGCAACTCTCGTCAGATCCCTACGAGCAGTACTTC.